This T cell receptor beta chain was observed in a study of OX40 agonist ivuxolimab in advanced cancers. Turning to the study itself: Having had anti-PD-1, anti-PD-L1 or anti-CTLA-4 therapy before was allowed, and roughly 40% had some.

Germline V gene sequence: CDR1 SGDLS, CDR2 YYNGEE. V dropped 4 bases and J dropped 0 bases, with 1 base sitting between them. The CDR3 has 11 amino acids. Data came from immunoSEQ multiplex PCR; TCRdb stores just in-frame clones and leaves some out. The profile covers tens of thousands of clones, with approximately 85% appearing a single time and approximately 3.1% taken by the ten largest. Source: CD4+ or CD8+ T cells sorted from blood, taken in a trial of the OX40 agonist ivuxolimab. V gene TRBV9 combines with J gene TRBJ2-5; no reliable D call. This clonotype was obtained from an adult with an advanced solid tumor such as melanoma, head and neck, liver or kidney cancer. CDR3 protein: CASSNQETQYF. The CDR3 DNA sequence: TGTGCCAGCAGCAACCAAGAGACCCAGTACTTC.